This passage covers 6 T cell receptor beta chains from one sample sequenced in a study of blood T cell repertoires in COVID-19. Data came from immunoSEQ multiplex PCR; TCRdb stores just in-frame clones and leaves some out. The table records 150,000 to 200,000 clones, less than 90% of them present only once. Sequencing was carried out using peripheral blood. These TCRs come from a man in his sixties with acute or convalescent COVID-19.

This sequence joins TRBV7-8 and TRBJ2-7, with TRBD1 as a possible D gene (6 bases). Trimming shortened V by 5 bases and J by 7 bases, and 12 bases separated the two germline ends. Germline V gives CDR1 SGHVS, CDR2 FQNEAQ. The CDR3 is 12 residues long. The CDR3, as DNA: TGTGCCAGCAGCCCAGGGGTGGGAGAGCAGTACGTC. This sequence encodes CASSPGVGEQYV.

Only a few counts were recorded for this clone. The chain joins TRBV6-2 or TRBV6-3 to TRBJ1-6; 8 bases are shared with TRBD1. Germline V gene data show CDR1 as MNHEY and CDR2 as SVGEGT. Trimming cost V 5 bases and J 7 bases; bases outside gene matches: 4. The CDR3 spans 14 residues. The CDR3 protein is CASSPGGWNSPLHF. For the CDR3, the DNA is TGTGCCAGCAGTCCAGGGGGCTGGAATTCACCCCTCCACTTT.

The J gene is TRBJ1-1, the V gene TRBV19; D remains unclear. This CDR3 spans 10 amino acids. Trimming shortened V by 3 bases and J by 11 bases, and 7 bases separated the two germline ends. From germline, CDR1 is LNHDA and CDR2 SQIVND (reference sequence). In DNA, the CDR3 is TGTGCCAGTAGTATCCCCTCCGCTTTCTTT. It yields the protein CASSIPSAFF. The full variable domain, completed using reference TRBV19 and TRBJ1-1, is DGGITQSPKYLFRKEGQNVTLSCEQNLNHDAMYWYRQDPGQGLRLIYYSQIVNDFQKGDIAEGYSVSREKKESFPLTVTSAQKNPTAFYLCASSIPSAFFGQGTRLTVV.

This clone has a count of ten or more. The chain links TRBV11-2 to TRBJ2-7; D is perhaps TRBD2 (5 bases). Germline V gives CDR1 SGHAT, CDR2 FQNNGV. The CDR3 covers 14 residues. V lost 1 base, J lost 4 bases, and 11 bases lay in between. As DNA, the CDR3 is TGTGCCAGCAGCTTAGGGGGTAGCGTTTACGAGCAGTACTTC. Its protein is CASSLGGSVYEQYF.

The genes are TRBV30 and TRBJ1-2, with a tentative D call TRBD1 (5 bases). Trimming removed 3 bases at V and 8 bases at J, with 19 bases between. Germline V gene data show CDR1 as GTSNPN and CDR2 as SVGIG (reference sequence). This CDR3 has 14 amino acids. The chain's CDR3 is CAWSLNGAGSGYTF. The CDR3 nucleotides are TGTGCCTGGAGCCTAAATGGGGCAGGGTCCGGCTACACCTTC. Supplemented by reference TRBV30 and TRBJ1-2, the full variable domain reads SQTIHQWPATLVQPVGSPLSLECTVEGTSNPNLYWYRQAAGRGLQLLFYSVGIGQISSEVPQNLSASRPQDRQFILSSKKLLLSDSGFYLCAWSLNGAGSGYTFGSGTRLTVV.

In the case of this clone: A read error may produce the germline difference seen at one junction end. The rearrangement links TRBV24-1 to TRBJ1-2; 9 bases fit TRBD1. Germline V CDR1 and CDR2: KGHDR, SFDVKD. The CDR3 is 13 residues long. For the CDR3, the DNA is TGTGCCACCAGTGATCCGTGGACAGGGGTCGGATCCTTC. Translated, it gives CATSDPWTGVGSF.